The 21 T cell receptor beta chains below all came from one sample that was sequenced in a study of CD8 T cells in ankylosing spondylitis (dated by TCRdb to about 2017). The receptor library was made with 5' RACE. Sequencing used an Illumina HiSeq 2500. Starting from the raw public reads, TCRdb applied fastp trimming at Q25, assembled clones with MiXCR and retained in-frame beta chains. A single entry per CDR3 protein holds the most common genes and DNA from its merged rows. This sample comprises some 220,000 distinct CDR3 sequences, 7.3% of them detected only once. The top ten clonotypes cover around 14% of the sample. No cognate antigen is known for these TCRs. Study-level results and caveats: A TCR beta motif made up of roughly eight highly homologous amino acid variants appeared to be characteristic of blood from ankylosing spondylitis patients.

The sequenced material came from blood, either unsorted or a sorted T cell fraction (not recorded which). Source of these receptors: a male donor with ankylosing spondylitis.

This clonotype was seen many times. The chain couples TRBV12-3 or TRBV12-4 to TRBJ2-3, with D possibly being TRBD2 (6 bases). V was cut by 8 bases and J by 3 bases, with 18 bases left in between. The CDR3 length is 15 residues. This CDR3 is CASGPGGGSTDTQYF. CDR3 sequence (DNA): TGTGCCAGCGGTCCGGGTGGGGGGAGTACAGATACGCAGTATTTT.

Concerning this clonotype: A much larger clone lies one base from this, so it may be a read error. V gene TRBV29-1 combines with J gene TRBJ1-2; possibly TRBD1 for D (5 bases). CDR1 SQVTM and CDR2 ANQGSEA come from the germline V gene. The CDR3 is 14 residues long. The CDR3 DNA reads TGCAGCGTCGAAGGGTGGGGACCTAACTATGGCTACACCTTC. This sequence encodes CSVEGWGPNYGYTF.

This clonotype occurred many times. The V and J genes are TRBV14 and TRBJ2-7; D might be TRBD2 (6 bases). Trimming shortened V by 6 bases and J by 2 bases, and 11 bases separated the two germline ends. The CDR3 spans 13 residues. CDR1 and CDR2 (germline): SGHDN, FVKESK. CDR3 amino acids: CASRAGSAYEQYF. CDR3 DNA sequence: TGTGCCAGCAGGGCGGGGTCCGCCTACGAGCAGTACTTC.

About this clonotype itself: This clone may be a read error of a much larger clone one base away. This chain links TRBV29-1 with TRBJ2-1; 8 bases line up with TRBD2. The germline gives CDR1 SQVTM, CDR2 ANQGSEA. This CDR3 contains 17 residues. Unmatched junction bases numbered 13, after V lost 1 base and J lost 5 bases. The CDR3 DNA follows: TGCAGCGTTGAAGCTAACGGGAGGGCCGATTTCGACAATGAGCAGTTCTTC. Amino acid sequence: CSVEANGRADFDNEQFF.

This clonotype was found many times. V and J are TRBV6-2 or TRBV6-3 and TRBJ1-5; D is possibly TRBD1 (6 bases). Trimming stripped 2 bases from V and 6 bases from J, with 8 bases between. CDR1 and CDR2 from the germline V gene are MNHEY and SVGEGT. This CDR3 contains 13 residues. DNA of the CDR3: TGTGCCAGCAGTTACGGGGGCGTTCAGCCCCAGCATTTT. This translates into CASSYGGVQPQHF.

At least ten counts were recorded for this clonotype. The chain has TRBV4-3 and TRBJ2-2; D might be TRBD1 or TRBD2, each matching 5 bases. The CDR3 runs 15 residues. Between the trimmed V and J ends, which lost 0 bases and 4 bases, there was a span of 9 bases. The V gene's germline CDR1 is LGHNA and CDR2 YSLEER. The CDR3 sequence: CASSQDPGGTGELFF. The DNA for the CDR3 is TGCGCCAGCAGCCAAGATCCTGGGGGCACCGGGGAGCTGTTTTTT.

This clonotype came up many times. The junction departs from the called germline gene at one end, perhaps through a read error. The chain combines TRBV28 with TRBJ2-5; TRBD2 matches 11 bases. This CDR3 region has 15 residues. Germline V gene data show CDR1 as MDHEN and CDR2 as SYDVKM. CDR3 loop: CASRLLAGGRETQYF. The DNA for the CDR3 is TGTGCCAGCAGATTATTAGCGGGGGGGCGAGAGACCCAGTACTTC.

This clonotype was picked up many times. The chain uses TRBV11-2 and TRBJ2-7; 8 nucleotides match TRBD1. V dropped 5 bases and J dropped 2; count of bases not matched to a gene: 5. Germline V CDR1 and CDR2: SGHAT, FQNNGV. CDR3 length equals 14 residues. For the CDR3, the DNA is TGTGCCAGCAGCCCCCGGGACAGGACCTACGAGCAGTACTTC. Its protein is CASSPRDRTYEQYF.

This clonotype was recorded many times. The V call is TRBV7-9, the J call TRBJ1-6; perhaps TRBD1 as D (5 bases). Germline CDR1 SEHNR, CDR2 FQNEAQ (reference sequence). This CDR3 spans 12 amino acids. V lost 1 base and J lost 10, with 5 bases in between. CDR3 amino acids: CASSLGDSPLHF. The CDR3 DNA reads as TGTGCCAGCAGCTTAGGGGACTCACCCCTCCACTTT.

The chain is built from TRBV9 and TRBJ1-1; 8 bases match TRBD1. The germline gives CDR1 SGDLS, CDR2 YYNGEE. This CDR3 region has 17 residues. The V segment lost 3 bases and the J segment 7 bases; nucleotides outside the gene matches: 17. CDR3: CASSGAMHPGGTFEAFF. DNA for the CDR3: TGTGCCAGCAGCGGGGCCATGCACCCAGGGGGCACATTTGAAGCTTTCTTT. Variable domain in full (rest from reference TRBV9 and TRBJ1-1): DSGVTQTPKHLITATGQRVTLRCSPRSGDLSVYWYQQSLDQGLQFLIQYYNGEERAKGNILERFSAQQFPDLHSELNLSSLELGDSALYFCASSGAMHPGGTFEAFFGQGTRLTVV.

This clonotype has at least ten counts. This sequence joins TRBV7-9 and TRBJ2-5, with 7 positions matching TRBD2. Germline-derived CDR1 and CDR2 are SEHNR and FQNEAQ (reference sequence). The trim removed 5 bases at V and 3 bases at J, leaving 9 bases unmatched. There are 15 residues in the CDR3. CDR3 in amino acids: CASSPSRGKKETQYF. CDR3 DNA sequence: TGTGCCAGCAGCCCATCGCGGGGGAAAAAAGAGACCCAGTACTTC.

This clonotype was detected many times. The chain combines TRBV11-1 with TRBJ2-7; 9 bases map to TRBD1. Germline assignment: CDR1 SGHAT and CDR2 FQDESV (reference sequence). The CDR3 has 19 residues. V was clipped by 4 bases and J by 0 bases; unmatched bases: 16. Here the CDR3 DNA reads TGTGCCAGCAGCTCGTCACGAGGGACAGGGAATGGGAGCTCCTACGAGCAGTACTTC. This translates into CASSSSRGTGNGSSYEQYF.

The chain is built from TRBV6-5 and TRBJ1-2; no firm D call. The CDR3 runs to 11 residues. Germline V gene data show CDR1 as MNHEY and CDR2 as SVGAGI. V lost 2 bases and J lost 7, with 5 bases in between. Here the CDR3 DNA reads TGTGCCAGCAGTTACAATGGTGGCTACACCTTC. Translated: CASSYNGGYTF.

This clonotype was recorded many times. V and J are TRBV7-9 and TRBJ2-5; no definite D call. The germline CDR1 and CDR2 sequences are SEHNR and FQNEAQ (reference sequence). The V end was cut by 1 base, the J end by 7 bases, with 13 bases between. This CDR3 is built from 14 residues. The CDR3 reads CASSLVSSSATQYF. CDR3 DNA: TGTGCCAGCAGCTTAGTCTCTAGTTCGGCGACCCAGTACTTC.

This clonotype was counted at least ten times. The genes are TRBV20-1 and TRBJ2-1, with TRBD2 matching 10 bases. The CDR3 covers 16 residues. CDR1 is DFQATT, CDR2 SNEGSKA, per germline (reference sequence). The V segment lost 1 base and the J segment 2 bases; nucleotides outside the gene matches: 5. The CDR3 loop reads CSARVSGLATYNEQFF. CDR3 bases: TGCAGTGCTAGAGTTTCGGGACTAGCGACCTACAATGAGCAGTTCTTC.

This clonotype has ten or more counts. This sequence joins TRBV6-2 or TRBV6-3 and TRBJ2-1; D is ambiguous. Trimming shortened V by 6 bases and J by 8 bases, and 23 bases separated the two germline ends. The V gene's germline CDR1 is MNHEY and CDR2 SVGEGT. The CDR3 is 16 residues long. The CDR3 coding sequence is TGTGCCAGCAGCCACCACAACGTGGGTGAGAGCCATGAGCAGTTCTTC. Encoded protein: CASSHHNVGESHEQFF.

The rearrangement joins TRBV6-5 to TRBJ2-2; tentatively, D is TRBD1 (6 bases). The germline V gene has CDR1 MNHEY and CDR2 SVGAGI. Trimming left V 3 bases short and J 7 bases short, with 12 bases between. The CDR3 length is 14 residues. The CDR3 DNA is TGTGCCAGCAGTTATTTAGGGGGAGTCGGGGAGCTGTTTTTT. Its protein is CASSYLGGVGELFF.

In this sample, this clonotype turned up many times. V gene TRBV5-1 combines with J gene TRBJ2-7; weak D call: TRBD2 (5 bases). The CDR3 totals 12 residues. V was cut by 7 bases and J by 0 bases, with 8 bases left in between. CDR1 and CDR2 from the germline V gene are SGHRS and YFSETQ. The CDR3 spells CASRETSYEQYF. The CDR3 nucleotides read TGCGCCAGCCGGGAAACCTCCTACGAGCAGTACTTC.

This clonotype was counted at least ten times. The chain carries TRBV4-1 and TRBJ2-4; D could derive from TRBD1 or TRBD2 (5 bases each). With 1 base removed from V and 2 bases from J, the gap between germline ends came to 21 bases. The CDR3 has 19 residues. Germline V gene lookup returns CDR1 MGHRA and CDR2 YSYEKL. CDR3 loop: CASSQVVQVGVLTKNIQYF. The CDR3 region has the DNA TGCGCCAGCAGCCAAGTTGTACAGGTGGGGGTTTTGACCAAAAACATTCAGTACTTC.

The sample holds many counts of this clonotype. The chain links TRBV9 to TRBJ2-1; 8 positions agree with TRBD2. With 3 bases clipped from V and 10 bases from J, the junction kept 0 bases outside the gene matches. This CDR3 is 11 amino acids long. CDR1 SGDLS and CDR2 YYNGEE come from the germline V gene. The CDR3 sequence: CASSAGGEQFF. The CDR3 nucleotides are TGTGCCAGCAGCGCGGGGGGGGAGCAGTTCTTC. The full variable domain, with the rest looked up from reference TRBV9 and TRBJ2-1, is DSGVTQTPKHLITATGQRVTLRCSPRSGDLSVYWYQQSLDQGLQFLIQYYNGEERAKGNILERFSAQQFPDLHSELNLSSLELGDSALYFCASSAGGEQFFGPGTRLTVL.

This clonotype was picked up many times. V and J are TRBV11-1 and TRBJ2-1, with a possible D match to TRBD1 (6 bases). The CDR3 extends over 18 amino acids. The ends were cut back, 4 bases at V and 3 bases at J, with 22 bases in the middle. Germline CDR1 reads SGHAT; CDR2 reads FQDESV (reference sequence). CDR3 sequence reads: CASSSRDTAWVRYNEQFF. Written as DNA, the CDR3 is TGTGCCAGCAGCTCCCGGGACACCGCATGGGTCCGCTACAATGAGCAGTTCTTC. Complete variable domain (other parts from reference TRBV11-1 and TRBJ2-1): EAEVAQSPRYKITEKSQAVAFWCDPISGHATLYWYRQILGQGPELLVQFQDESVVDDSQLPKDRFSAERLKGVDSTLKIQPAELGDSAMYLCASSSRDTAWVRYNEQFFGPGTRLTVL.